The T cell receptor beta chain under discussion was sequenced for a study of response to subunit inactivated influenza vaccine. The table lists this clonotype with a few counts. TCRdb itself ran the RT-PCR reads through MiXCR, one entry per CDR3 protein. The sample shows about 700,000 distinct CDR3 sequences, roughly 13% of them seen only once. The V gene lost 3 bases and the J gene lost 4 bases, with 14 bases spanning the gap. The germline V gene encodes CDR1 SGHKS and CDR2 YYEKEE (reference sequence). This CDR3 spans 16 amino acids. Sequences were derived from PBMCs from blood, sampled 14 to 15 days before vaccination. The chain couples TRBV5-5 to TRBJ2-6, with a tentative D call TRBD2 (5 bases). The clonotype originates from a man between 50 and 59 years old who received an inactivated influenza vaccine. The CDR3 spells CASSSTMDFGANVLTF. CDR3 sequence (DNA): TGTGCCAGCAGCTCTACTATGGACTTCGGGGCCAACGTCCTGACTTTC.